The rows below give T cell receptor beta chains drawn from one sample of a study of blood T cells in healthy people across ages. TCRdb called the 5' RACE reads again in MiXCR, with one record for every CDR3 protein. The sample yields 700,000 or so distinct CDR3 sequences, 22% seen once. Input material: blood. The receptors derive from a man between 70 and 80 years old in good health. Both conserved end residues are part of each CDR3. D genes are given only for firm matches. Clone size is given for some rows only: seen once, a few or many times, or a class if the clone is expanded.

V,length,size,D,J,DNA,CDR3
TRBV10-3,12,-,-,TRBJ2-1,TGTGACATCAGTGTTCGGGGAGATGAGCAGTTCTTC,CDISVRGDEQFF
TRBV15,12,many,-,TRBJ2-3,TGTGCCACCAGCAGAGGTCCCGGTACGCAGTATTTT,CATSRGPGTQYF
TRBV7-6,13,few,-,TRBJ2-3,TGTGCCAGCAGCTTAATGGGGGCAGATACGCAGTATTTT,CASSLMGADTQYF
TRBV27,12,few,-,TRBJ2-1,TGTGCCACCCTTTCATGGGGGGATGAGCAGTTCTTC,CATLSWGDEQFF
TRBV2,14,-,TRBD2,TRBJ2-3,TGTGCCAGCTCAGCTAGCGGTATCGAATATACGCAGTATTTT,CASSASGIEYTQYF
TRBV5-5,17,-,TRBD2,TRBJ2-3,TGTGCCAGCAGCTCGGGACTAGCGGGGGGGAAAGCAGATACGCAGTATTTT,CASSSGLAGGKADTQYF
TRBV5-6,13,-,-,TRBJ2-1,TGTGCCAGCAGCTCACTGAATTGGGATGAGCAGTTCTTC,CASSSLNWDEQFF
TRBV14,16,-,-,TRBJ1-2,TGTGCCAGCAGCCAAGAAGGATTTTTGGGAGGATTTGGCTACACCTTC,CASSQEGFLGGFGYTF
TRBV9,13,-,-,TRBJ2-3,TGTGCCAGCAGCGTAAAACCAACAGATACGCAGTATTTT,CASSVKPTDTQYF
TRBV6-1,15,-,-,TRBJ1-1,TGCGCCAGCAGTGACCCGGGACTCATGAACACTGAAGCTTTCTTT,CASSDPGLMNTEAFF
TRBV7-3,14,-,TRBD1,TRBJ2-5,TGTGCCAGCAGTGATCACAGGGGGGATGAGACCCAGTACTTC,CASSDHRGDETQYF
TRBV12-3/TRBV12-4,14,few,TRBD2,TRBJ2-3,TGTGCCAGCAGACTAGCGGCTAGCACAGATACGCAGTATTTT,CASRLAASTDTQYF
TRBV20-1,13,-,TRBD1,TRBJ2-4,TGCAGTGCTTCGCGACAGGGGAGAAACATTCAGTACTTC,CSASRQGRNIQYF
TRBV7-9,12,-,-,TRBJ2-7,TGTGCCAGCAGATCGACAGGTAACGAGCAGTACTTC,CASRSTGNEQYF
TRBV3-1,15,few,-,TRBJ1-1,TGTGCCAGCAGCAGGTCGGGACGCGTAGACACTGAAGCTTTCTTT,CASSRSGRVDTEAFF
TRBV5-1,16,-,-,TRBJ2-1,TGCGCCAGCAGCCAGGTGGGAAGGGGTGATGGCAATGAGCAGTTCTTC,CASSQVGRGDGNEQFF
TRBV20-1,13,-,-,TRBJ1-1,TGCAGTGCTAGCAGAAAACTGAACACTGAAGCTTTCTTT,CSASRKLNTEAFF
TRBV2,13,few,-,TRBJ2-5,TGTGCCAGCAGTGATACCATCAGCAAGACCCAGTACTTC,CASSDTISKTQYF
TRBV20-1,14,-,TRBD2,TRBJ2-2,TGCAGTGCGATGAGCGGGACCGAGACCGGGGAGCTGTTTTTT,CSAMSGTETGELFF
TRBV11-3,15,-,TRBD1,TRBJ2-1,TGTGCCAGCAGCTTGGCGACAGGGCACTACAATGAGCAGTTCTTC,CASSLATGHYNEQFF
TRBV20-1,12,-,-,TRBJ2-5,TGCAGTGCTGACCGGACTCAAGAGACCCAGTACTTC,CSADRTQETQYF
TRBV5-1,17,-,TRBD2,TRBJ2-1,TGCGCCAGCAGCTTGGACGTAGGGACTAGCGGTTACAATGAGCAGTTCTTC,CASSLDVGTSGYNEQFF
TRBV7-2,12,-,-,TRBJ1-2,TGTGCCAGCCGCTGGCGACAGTATGGCTACACCTTC,CASRWRQYGYTF
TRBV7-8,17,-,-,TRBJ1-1,TGTGCCAGCAGCTTAAGGCCCCTCATGCGTAGGAACACTGAAGCTTTCTTT,CASSLRPLMRRNTEAFF
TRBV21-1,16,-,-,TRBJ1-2,TGTGCCAGCAGCCCCCGCCCGAGAAATTCCAACTATGGCTACACCTTC,CASSPRPRNSNYGYTF
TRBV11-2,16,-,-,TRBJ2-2,TGTGCCAGCAGCTTAAACCCGGGGCAGAACACCGGGGGGCTGTTTTTT,CASSLNPGQNTGGLFF
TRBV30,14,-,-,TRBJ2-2,TGTGCCTGGAGTGTTAGTCGGGGGACCGGGGAGCTGTTTTTT,CAWSVSRGTGELFF
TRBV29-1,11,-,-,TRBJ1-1,TGCAGCGTTGAGGTCGACACTGAAGCTTTCTTT,CSVEVDTEAFF
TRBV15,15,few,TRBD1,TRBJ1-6,TGTGCCACCAGCAGAGAGGGGACAGGGGATTCACCCCTCCACTTT,CATSREGTGDSPLHF
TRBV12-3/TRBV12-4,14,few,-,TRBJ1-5,TGTGCCAGCACCTCCACTAATAGCAATCAGCCCCAGCATTTT,CASTSTNSNQPQHF
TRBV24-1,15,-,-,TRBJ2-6,TGTGCCACCAGTGAGCAGGGTGCTGGGGCCAACGTCCTGACTTTC,CATSEQGAGANVLTF
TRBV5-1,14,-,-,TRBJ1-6,TGCGCCAGCAGCCTAGACAGGCCAAATTCACCCCTCCACTTT,CASSLDRPNSPLHF
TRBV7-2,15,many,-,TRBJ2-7,TGTGCCAGCAGCACCACCGGGGGGCTTTCCTACGAGCAGTACTTC,CASSTTGGLSYEQYF
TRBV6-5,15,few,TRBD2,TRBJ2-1,TGTGCCAGCAGTTACATATTGACTAGCGGCTATGAGCAGTTCTTC,CASSYILTSGYEQFF
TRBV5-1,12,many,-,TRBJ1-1,TGCGCCAGCAGCCCTAGAACGGGACGGGCTTTCTTT,CASSPRTGRAFF
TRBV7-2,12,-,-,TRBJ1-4,TGTGCCAGCAGCTTATGGAAAGGGGAACTGTTTTTT,CASSLWKGELFF
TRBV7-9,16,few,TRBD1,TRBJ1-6,TGTGCCAGCAGCCCTAGACAGGGAAGTTTCGTTTCACCCCTCCACTTT,CASSPRQGSFVSPLHF
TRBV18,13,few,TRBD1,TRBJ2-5,TGTGCCAGCTCCGAGGGACAGCAAGAGACCCAGTACTTC,CASSEGQQETQYF
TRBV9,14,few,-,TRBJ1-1,TGTGCCAGCAGCGTAGGAGGGGCTGGCACTGAAGCTTTCTTT,CASSVGGAGTEAFF
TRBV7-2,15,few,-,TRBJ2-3,TGTGCCAGCAGTCTACAGGCTACTAGCACAGATACGCAGTATTTT,CASSLQATSTDTQYF
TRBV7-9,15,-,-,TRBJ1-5,TGTGCCAGCAGCAAGGGGGTTGAGGAAAATCAGCCCCAGCATTTT,CASSKGVEENQPQHF
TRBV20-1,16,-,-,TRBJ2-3,TGCAGTGCTAGAGCTCCCAGGGTTGAGAGGACAGATACGCAGTATTTT,CSARAPRVERTDTQYF
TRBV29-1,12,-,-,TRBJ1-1,TGCAGCGGCCAGAGGTCGAACACTGAAGCTTTCTTT,CSGQRSNTEAFF
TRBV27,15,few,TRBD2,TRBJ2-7,TGTGCCAGCAGTTTCCTAGCGGATAGCTCCTACGAGCAGTACTTC,CASSFLADSSYEQYF
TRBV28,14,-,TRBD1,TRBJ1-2,TGTGCCAGCAGGCCCACAGGGGGAATCTATGGCTACACCTTC,CASRPTGGIYGYTF
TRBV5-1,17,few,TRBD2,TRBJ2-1,TGCGCCAGCAGCTCAGGGGTTAGGACTAGCGGGACCAATGAGCAGTTCTTC,CASSSGVRTSGTNEQFF
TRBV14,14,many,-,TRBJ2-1,TGTGCCAGCAGCCCGACTAGCTCCTACAATGAGCAGTTCTTC,CASSPTSSYNEQFF
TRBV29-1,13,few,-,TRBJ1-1,TGCAGCGTTAAAACTTTACCCAGCGCTGAAGCTTTCTTT,CSVKTLPSAEAFF
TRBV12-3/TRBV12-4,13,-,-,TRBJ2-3,TGTGCCAGCAGCCCCACGGGATGGGATACGCAGTATTTT,CASSPTGWDTQYF
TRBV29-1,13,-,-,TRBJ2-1,TGCAGCGTTGACCCGGACGGCCCGACTGAGCAGTTCTTC,CSVDPDGPTEQFF
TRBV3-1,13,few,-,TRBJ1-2,TGTGCCAGCAGCCTCGAGAGCGGGGGAGGCTACACCTTC,CASSLESGGGYTF